This T cell receptor (beta chain) comes out of a study of chemoradiotherapy in HPV16-positive cancers. Points from the study as a whole: In HPV16-positive patients, HPV-responsive T-cell expansion tracked better recurrence-free survival.

Worth noting for this clone: Its antigen is unknown. The sample holds other DNA sequences that translate to the same CDR3.

The assay was immunoSEQ multiplex PCR, and TCRdb's table has in-frame clones only and misses some. The sample yields around 30,000 clones, 70% to 90% seen once. The CDR3 is 14 amino acids. Trimming took off 0 bases at V and 8 bases at J, with 14 bases between the two ends. The V gene's germline CDR1 is LNHNV and CDR2 YYDKDF (reference sequence). The source of this sequence is a human donor with HPV-associated anogenital cancer. The V call is TRBV15, the J call TRBJ2-7; weak D call: TRBD2 (6 bases). Sequenced material: blood, taken from a patient who underwent chemoradiotherapy. The CDR3 protein is CATSRDRLAGQQYF. In DNA, the CDR3 is TGTGCCACCAGCAGAGACCGACTGGCGGGACAGCAGTACTTC.